These 26 T cell receptor beta chains were sequenced from one sample in a study of T cells in Graves' hyperthyroidism and ophthalmopathy. The investigators amplified TCR beta CDR3 regions from RNA transcripts. Using the HTBI primer set, a first-round RT-PCR was run on the TCR CDR3. TCRdb itself ran the multiplex PCR reads through MiXCR, one entry per CDR3 protein. Found here are under 350,000 distinct CDR3 sequences, more than 10% of them singletons; the top ten hold about 8%. The sequenced sample consisted of blood. The origin of the receptors is a woman aged 30 to 39 with Graves' hyperthyroidism that later progressed to Graves' ophthalmopathy.

At least ten counts were recorded for this clonotype. The J gene is TRBJ2-7, the V gene TRBV9; the D gene is possibly TRBD1 (6 bases). V was shortened by 3 bases and J by 3 bases, with 16 bases between the two germline ends. CDR1 is SGDLS, CDR2 YYNGEE, per germline. CDR3 size: 15 residues. CDR3 residues: CASSEALGAHYEQYF. The CDR3 DNA reads TGTGCCAGCAGCGAGGCCCTGGGGGCTCACTACGAGCAGTACTTC.

Many counts were recorded for this clonotype. The chain recombines TRBV27 with TRBJ2-7, with a weak D call TRBD2 (6 bases). The CDR3 runs to 17 residues. V was cut by 6 bases and J by 3 bases, with 24 bases left in between. Germline V gene sequence: CDR1 MNHEY, CDR2 SMNVEV (reference sequence). CDR3 region: CASSQSERDPGDYEQYF. The CDR3 bases are TGTGCCAGCAGCCAATCCGAAAGGGACCCGGGGGACTACGAGCAGTACTTC.

This clonotype was picked up many times. The J gene is TRBJ2-3, the V gene TRBV7-2; D is unclear. The CDR3 totals 13 residues. V lost 4 bases, J lost 4 bases, and 9 bases lay in between. Germline V CDR1 and CDR2: SGHTA, FQGNSA. The DNA of the CDR3 is TGTGCCAGCAGCTCCCTATTCCCAGATACGCAGTATTTT. Translating gives CASSSLFPDTQYF.

This clonotype was seen at least ten times. The chain joins TRBV2 to TRBJ2-7; no clear D. Germline-derived CDR1 and CDR2 are SNHLY and FYNNEI. This CDR3 has 13 amino acids. V was shortened by 8 bases and J by 4 bases, with 15 bases between the two germline ends. CDR3 coding DNA: TGTGCCAGCGGCGGCAGCTCGGCGTACGAGCAGTACTTC. Translated, it gives CASGGSSAYEQYF.

This clonotype occurred a few times. As DNA, the CDR3 is TGCGCCAGCAGCTTGAGGGCTAGCGCAGATACGCAGTATTTT. This gives the protein CASSLRASADTQYF. The chain recombines TRBV5-1 with TRBJ2-3; D is possibly TRBD2 (6 bases). CDR1 is SGHRS, CDR2 YFSETQ, per germline. Trimming stripped 1 base from V and 4 bases from J, with 10 bases between. The CDR3 totals 14 residues.

This clonotype has more than one count but fewer than ten. V gene TRBV6-2 or TRBV6-3 combines with J gene TRBJ2-7; D not certain. The CDR3 totals 13 residues. CDR1 and CDR2 from the germline V gene are MNHEY and SVGEGT. Trimming stripped 3 bases from V and 1 base from J, with 7 bases between. As DNA, the CDR3 is TGTGCCAGCAGTTATGTACTATCCTACGAGCAGTACTTC. Protein: CASSYVLSYEQYF.

This clonotype was observed at least ten times. The rearrangement uses TRBV24-1 and TRBJ2-2; a weak D match, TRBD1 (5 bases). The CDR3 covers 16 residues. The germline gives CDR1 KGHDR, CDR2 SFDVKD. Trimming shortened V by 3 bases and J by 7 bases, and 17 bases separated the two germline ends. DNA of the CDR3: TGTGCCACCAGTGATCCCCAGTTGCACACAGGCGGGGAGCTGTTTTTT. Encoded protein: CATSDPQLHTGGELFF.

V is TRBV7-9 and J is TRBJ2-7; a weak D match, TRBD1 (6 bases). Germline loops: CDR1 SEHNR, CDR2 FQNEAQ (reference sequence). The length of the CDR3 is 14 residues. Trimming pared 1 base from V and 3 bases from J, leaving 10 bases between. In DNA, the CDR3 is TGTGCCAGCAGCTTAGAACCAGGGGACTACGAGCAGTACTTC. It translates to CASSLEPGDYEQYF.

This clonotype was picked up many times. The chain couples TRBV20-1 to TRBJ1-5; the match to TRBD1 covers 12 bases. Per the germline V gene, CDR1 is DFQATT and CDR2 is SNEGSKA (reference sequence). The junction had 7 bases not matched to a gene; V was cut back by 3 bases and J by 1 base. This CDR3 region has 17 residues. CDR3 DNA: TGCAGTGCTAGGGGACAGGGGGCGAGATCGAGCAATCAGCCCCAGCATTTT. Its translation: CSARGQGARSSNQPQHF.

Ten or more counts support this clonotype. The V and J genes are TRBV7-9 and TRBJ1-6; 9 positions match TRBD1. Germline trimming cut 6 bases from V and 8 bases from J; bases unmatched to any gene: 8. The CDR3 consists of 15 residues. Germline CDR1 SEHNR, CDR2 FQNEAQ (reference sequence). CDR3 in amino acids: CASSPETGGDSPLHF. Here the CDR3 DNA reads TGTGCCAGCAGTCCAGAGACAGGGGGAGATTCACCCCTCCACTTT.

This clonotype has a handful of counts. The J gene is TRBJ2-7, the V gene TRBV19, with D maybe TRBD1 (6 bases). CDR3 length: 14 amino acids. Germline CDR1 is LNHDA and CDR2 is SQIVND (reference sequence). The germline V and J ends were trimmed by 6 bases and 5 bases, with 17 bases remaining between them. The chain's CDR3 is CASSLGTTGDEQYF. The CDR3 bases are TGTGCCAGTAGCCTCGGGACAACTGGAGACGAGCAGTACTTC.

This chain uses TRBV29-1 with TRBJ2-5, with D perhaps matching TRBD2 (5 bases). The germline gives CDR1 SQVTM, CDR2 ANQGSEA. CDR3 length: 12 amino acids. V shed 6 bases and J shed 5 bases, with 13 bases lying between them. The CDR3 region is CSVKLEGETQYF. DNA for the CDR3: TGCAGCGTAAAACTAGAAGGGGAGACCCAGTACTTC. The variable domain in full, with the rest retrieved from reference TRBV29-1 and TRBJ2-5, is SAVISQKPSRDICQRGTSLTIQCQVDSQVTMMFWYRQQPGQSLTLIATANQGSEATYESGFVIDKFPISRPNLTFSTLTVSNMSPEDSSIYLCSVKLEGETQYFGPGTRLLVL.

This clonotype has at least ten counts. J is TRBJ2-7 and V is TRBV20-1; tentative D call: TRBD1 (6 bases). CDR3 length: 14 residues. Germline V gene data show CDR1 as DFQATT and CDR2 as SNEGSKA (reference sequence). V was cut by 5 bases and J by 3 bases, with 17 bases left in between. CDR3: CSAAPGQSYYEQYF. The CDR3 DNA reads as TGCAGTGCTGCCCCCGGACAGTCTTACTACGAGCAGTACTTC.

This chain links TRBV7-9 with TRBJ2-1; D is undetermined. This CDR3 comprises 14 residues. The ends were cut back, 1 base at V and 2 bases at J, with 6 bases in the middle. CDR1 and CDR2 (germline): SEHNR, FQNEAQ (reference sequence). CDR3 DNA sequence: TGTGCCAGCAGCTTAGTCAAGACCTACAATGAGCAGTTCTTC. Translated: CASSLVKTYNEQFF. Based on the CDR3 plus reference TRBV7-9 and TRBJ2-1, the full variable domain is DTGVSQNPRHKITKRGQNVTFRCDPISEHNRLYWYRQTLGQGPEFLTYFQNEAQLEKSRLLSDRFSAERPKGSFSTLEIQRTEQGDSAMYLCASSLVKTYNEQFFGPGTRLTVL.

Concerning this clonotype itself: Because the CDR3 is missing its conserved closing phenylalanine or tryptophan, this is likely a read error. This sequence joins TRBV18 and TRBJ1-1; 8 bases match TRBD1. The germline gives CDR1 KGHSH, CDR2 LQKENI. The CDR3 consists of 16 residues. The trim removed 5 bases at V and 7 bases at J, leaving 15 bases unmatched. CDR3 DNA sequence: TGTGCCAGCTCATCGCCTGGACAGGGAGTTAGTAGTGAAGCTTTCCTT. Protein product: CASSSPGQGVSSEAFL.

As regards this clonotype: It may be a read error: a sequence one base away is much more abundant. V is TRBV27 and J is TRBJ2-2; TRBD1 aligns across 8 bases. Germline CDR1 reads MNHEY; CDR2 reads SMNVEV (reference sequence). The length of the CDR3 is 15 residues. Germline trimming cut 6 bases from V and 2 bases from J; bases unmatched to any gene: 5. CDR3 coding DNA: TGTGCCAGCAGGCTGACAGGGGCCAACACCGGGGAGCTGTTTTTT. It yields the protein CASRLTGANTGELFF.

This clonotype was seen many times. V and J are TRBV7-9 and TRBJ1-4; 8 nucleotides align to TRBD1. After removal of 5 bases from V and 4 bases from J, the junction contained 3 bases not matched to a gene. The CDR3 is 14 amino acids. Per the germline V gene, CDR1 is SEHNR and CDR2 is FQNEAQ (reference sequence). CDR3 DNA sequence: TGTGCCAGCAGCCTGACAGGGGTTAATGAAAAACTGTTTTTT. Translated: CASSLTGVNEKLFF.

This clonotype was counted between two and nine times. The chain couples TRBV4-3 to TRBJ1-2, with 8 bases aligning to TRBD1. CDR1 is LGHNA and CDR2 is YSLEER in the germline V gene. J was trimmed by 1 base and V by 0 bases; bases with no gene match: 10. This CDR3 has 18 amino acids. The CDR3 is CASSQDNGQGLINYGYTF. The CDR3 DNA is TGCGCCAGCAGCCAAGACAACGGACAGGGCTTAATTAACTATGGCTACACCTTC.

This clonotype was seen repeatedly, ten times or more. V usage is TRBV15 and J usage is TRBJ1-1; D is uncertain. The CDR3 is 14 amino acids. V dropped 0 bases and J dropped 7 bases, with 12 bases sitting between them. From germline, CDR1 is LNHNV and CDR2 YYDKDF (reference sequence). The CDR3 DNA reads as TGTGCCACCAGCAGAGATCGGAACGATCTTGAAGCTTTCTTT. It specifies CATSRDRNDLEAFF.

This clonotype was counted between two and nine times. This rearrangement joins TRBV5-6 to TRBJ2-7; a possible D gene is TRBD2 (7 bases). The CDR3 consists of 15 residues. Trimming pared 2 bases from V and 3 bases from J, leaving 15 bases between. Looked up from germline, CDR1 is SGHDT and CDR2 is YYEEEE. CDR3 in DNA: TGTGCCAGCAGCTTTACCCCGGGGGGCTTCTACGAGCAGTACTTC. Its translation: CASSFTPGGFYEQYF.

This clonotype was counted ten times or more. The chain carries TRBV19 and TRBJ1-1; D possibly corresponds to TRBD1 (6 bases). Trimming removed 6 bases at V and 5 bases at J, with 19 bases between. Germline CDR1 is LNHDA and CDR2 is SQIVND (reference sequence). This CDR3 has 15 residues. Written as DNA, the CDR3 is TGTGCCAGTAGCCACCTACAGGGAGGAGGGACTGAAGCTTTCTTT. Its translation is CASSHLQGGGTEAFF.

This clonotype was seen repeatedly, ten times or more. The chain is built from TRBV27 and TRBJ2-5, with D possibly TRBD1 on 6 matching bases. The CDR3 spans 15 residues. The V gene lost 1 base and the J gene lost 5 bases, with 14 bases spanning the gap. Germline values: CDR1 MNHEY, CDR2 SMNVEV (reference sequence). In DNA, the CDR3 is TGTGCCAGCAGTTTATACAGGGCCTCCCCGGAGACCCAGTACTTC. Amino acids: CASSLYRASPETQYF.

This clonotype was seen ten or more times. The chain recombines TRBV6-2 or TRBV6-3 with TRBJ2-1, with TRBD2 matching over 13 bases. Germline loops: CDR1 MNHEY, CDR2 SVGEGT. The CDR3 extends over 15 amino acids. Unmatched junction bases numbered 3, after V lost 6 bases and J lost 4 bases. The CDR3 nucleotides read TGTGCCAGCAGCGGGACTAGCGGGGTATACAATGAGCAGTTCTTC. The encoded protein is CASSGTSGVYNEQFF.

The table lists this clonotype with a few counts. The chain combines TRBV7-2 with TRBJ2-3; 11 bases agree with TRBD2. The CDR3 covers 18 residues. The germline V gene encodes CDR1 SGHTA and CDR2 FQGNSA. V lost 5 bases and J lost 2; bases outside the gene matches: 12. The CDR3 DNA is TGTGCCAGCAGCAAATACGGGACTAGCGGACATTCCACAGATACGCAGTATTTT. Translating gives CASSKYGTSGHSTDTQYF. Full variable domain (remainder filled in from reference TRBV7-2 and TRBJ2-3): GAGVSQSPSNKVTEKGKDVELRCDPISGHTALYWYRQSLGQGLEFLIYFQGNSAPDKSGLPSDRFSAERTGGSVSTLTIQRTQQEDSAVYLCASSKYGTSGHSTDTQYFGPGTRLTVL.

This clonotype was seen at least ten times. V is TRBV6-1 and J is TRBJ2-1; 9 bases are a match to TRBD1. The CDR3 length is 14 residues. Trimming cost V 7 bases and J 8 bases; bases outside gene matches: 9. CDR1 MNHNS and CDR2 SASEGT come from the germline V gene. CDR3 residues: CASTPGQGPYEQFF. CDR3 coding DNA: TGTGCCAGCACCCCGGGACAGGGACCCTATGAGCAGTTCTTC.

This clonotype was detected many times. This chain uses TRBV7-2 with TRBJ2-7, with D perhaps matching TRBD2 (5 bases). Trimming shortened V by 5 bases and J by 7 bases, and 12 bases separated the two germline ends. This CDR3 spans 12 amino acids. Looked up from germline, CDR1 is SGHTA and CDR2 is FQGNSA. This CDR3 reads CASSLSAVEQYF. In nucleotides, the CDR3 is TGTGCCAGCAGCCTTAGCGCCGTGGAGCAGTACTTC.